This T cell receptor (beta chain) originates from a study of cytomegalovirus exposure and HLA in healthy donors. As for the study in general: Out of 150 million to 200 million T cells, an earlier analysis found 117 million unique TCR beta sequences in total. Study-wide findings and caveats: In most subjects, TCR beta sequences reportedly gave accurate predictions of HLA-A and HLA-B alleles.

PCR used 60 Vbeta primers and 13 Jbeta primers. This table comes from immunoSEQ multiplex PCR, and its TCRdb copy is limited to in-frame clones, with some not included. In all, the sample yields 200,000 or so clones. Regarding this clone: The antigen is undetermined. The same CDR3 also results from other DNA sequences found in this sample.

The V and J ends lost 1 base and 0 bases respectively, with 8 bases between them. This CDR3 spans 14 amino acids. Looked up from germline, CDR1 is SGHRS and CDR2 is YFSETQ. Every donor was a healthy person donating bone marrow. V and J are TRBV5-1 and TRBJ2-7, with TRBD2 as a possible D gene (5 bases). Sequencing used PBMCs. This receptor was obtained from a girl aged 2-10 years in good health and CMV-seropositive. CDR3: CASSLTGSSYEQYF. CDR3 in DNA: TGCGCCAGCAGCTTGACGGGGAGCTCCTACGAGCAGTACTTC.